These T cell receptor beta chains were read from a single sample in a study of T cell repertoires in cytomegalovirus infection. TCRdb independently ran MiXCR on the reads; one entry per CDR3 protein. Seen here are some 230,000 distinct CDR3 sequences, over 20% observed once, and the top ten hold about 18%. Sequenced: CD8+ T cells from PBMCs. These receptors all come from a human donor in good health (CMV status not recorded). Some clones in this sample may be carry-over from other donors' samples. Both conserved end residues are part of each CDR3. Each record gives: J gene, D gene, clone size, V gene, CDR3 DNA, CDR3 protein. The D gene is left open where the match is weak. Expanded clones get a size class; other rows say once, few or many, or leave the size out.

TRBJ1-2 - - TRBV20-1 TGCAGTGTGGCAGATCCAGGGACCTTTGGGGGCTACACCTTC CSVADPGTFGGYTF
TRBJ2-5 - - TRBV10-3 TGTGCCATCAGTGACCCTAGCTGGACCCAGTACTTC CAISDPSWTQYF
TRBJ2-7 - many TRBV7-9 TGTGCCAGCAGCTTATCTCCAGGAAACGAGCAGTACTTC CASSLSPGNEQYF
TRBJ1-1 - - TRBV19 TGTGCCAGTAGTATTGCCGGGAGGGACACTGAAGCTTTCTTT CASSIAGRDTEAFF
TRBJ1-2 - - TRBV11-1 TGTGCCAGCAGCCCACCTCAGCCGTTATCTTCCTATGGCTACACCTTC CASSPPQPLSSYGYTF
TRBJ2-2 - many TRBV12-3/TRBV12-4 TGTGCCAGCAGTGGGGAAAGGGGCGGAAACACCGGGGAGCTGTTTTTT CASSGERGGNTGELFF
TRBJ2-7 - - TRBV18 TGTGCCAGCTCAGCGACCGGGACTTTGCTCTCCTACGAGCAGTACTTC CASSATGTLLSYEQYF
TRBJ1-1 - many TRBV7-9 TGTGCCAGCAGCCTCCCAGGGGTTCCTGAAGCTTTCTTT CASSLPGVPEAFF
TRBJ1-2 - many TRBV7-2 TGTGCCAGCAGCTTAGCGGGCAGGCTCTATGGCTACACCTTC CASSLAGRLYGYTF
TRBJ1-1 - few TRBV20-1 TGCAGTGCTCCAAGGTACACTGAAGCTTTCTTT CSAPRYTEAFF
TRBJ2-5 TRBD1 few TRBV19 TGTGCCAGTAGCACAGGGGGCCAAGAGACCCAGTACTTC CASSTGGQETQYF
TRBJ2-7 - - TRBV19 TGTGCCACTCGCGGCCCAGGAGAAAAGGGCCACTCCTACGAGCAGTACTTC CATRGPGEKGHSYEQYF
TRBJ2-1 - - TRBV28 TGTGCCAGCAGTTTAATTAGCGGTGGCTCCTACAATGAGCAGTTCTTC CASSLISGGSYNEQFF
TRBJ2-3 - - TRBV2 TGTGCCAGCAAAGGACATACGCAGTATTTT CASKGHTQYF
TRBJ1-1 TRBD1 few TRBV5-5 TGTGCCAGCAGCCTAACGGACAGGATTAATGGAAGGAACACTGAAGCTTTCTTT CASSLTDRINGRNTEAFF
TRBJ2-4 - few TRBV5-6 TGTGCCAGCAGCAATCGAGGGGTCAAAAACATTCAGTACTTC CASSNRGVKNIQYF
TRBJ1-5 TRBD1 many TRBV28 TGTGCCAGCAGTTTCAATTCCGCGACAGGGGATCCCAATCAGCCCCAGCATTTT CASSFNSATGDPNQPQHF
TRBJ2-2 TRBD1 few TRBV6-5 TGTGCCAGCAGTCAACAGGGGGCGAACACCGGGGAGCTGTTTTTT CASSQQGANTGELFF
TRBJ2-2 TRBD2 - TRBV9 TGTGCCAGCAGCGTGACACTAGCGGGGGCAACCGGGGAGCTGTTTTTT CASSVTLAGATGELFF
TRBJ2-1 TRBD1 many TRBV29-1 TGCAGCGGATCCGGGACAGGGACCTACAATGAGCAGTTCTTC CSGSGTGTYNEQFF
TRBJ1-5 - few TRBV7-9 TGTGCCAGCAGCTTAGGCCCAGGGACGGCCAATCAGCCCCAGCATTTT CASSLGPGTANQPQHF
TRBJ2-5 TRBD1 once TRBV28 TGTGCCACCTGGGGGACAGGGGTGGAGACCCAGTACTTC CATWGTGVETQYF
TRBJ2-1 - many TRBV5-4 TGTGCCAGCAGCCGGGCCGGGGAGGGGGACAATGAGCAGTTCTTC CASSRAGEGDNEQFF
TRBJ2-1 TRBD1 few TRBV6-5 TGTGCCAGCAGTCGACAGGGTCCGTGGAATGAGCAGTTCTTC CASSRQGPWNEQFF
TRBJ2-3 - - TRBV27 TGTGCCAGCAGCCGACCCCCCCCGCTGGATACGCAGTATTTT CASSRPPPLDTQYF
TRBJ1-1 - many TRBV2 TGTGCCAGCAGTGAATTCCAGAAGAATGAAGCTTTCTTT CASSEFQKNEAFF
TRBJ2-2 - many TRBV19 TGTGCCAGTTTTAGGACCGGGGAGCTGTTTTTT CASFRTGELFF
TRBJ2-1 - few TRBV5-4 TGTGCCAGCAGCTCTAACGCCGGGTTTGGGTCCTACAATGAGCAGTTCTTC CASSSNAGFGSYNEQFF
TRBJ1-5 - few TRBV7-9 TGTGCCAGCAGCCCCTCGGGAGGGGGGTATCAGCCCCAGCATTTT CASSPSGGGYQPQHF
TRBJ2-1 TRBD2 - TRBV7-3 TGTGCCAGCAGCCGGGAGTTAGCGGGGGGTTACAATGAGCAGTTCTTC CASSRELAGGYNEQFF